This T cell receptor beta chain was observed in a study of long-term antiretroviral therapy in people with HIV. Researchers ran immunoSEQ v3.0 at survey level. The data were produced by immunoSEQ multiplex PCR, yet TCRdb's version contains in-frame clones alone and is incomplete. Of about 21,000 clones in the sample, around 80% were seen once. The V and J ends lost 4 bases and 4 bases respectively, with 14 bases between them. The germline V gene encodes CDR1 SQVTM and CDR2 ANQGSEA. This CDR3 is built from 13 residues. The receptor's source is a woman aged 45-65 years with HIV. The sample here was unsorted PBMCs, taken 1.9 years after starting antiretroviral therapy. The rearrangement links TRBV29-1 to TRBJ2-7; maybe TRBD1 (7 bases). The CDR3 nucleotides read TGCAGCGTTGGGGTGACAGGGAGGTACGAGCAGTACTTC. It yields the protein CSVGVTGRYEQYF.